The clone carrying this TCR beta chain was seen many times. The V and J ends lost 6 bases and 6 bases, in that order; junction bases with no gene match: 10. The germline gives CDR1 MNHNY, CDR2 SVGAGI (reference sequence). The CDR3 loop spans 15 amino acids. The sample comes from a study of CD8+CD57+ T cells in acquired aplastic anemia. Genomic DNA, serving as template, underwent TCR beta VDJ and CDR3 profiling. MiXCR was run by TCRdb on the reads, yielding one entry per CDR3 protein. The sample yields approximately 170,000 distinct CDR3 sequences, less than 70% seen once. V usage is TRBV6-6 and J usage is TRBJ1-4; 7 nucleotides agree with TRBD1. The source of this sequence is a human donor in good health, serving as a control. Sample: sorted CD4+, CD8+, or CD8+CD57+ T cells (not recorded which) from PBMCs. This CDR3 is CASRTDREIYEKLFF. Written as DNA, the CDR3 is TGTGCCAGCAGAACCGACAGGGAGATTTATGAAAAACTGTTTTTT.